The 25 T cell receptor beta chains given below trace back to one sample, sequenced in a study of T cell responses to AZD1222 COVID-19 vaccine. TCRdb keeps only in-frame clones here, not all; method: immunoSEQ multiplex PCR. The data show 210,000 or so clones, with less than 95% seen just once and over 1.5% held by the top ten. This specimen was peripheral blood, taken 28 days after the second dose of the MenACWY control vaccine. The source is an adult who received the MenACWY meningococcal vaccine as a control.

In this sample, this clone turned up once. The rearrangement joins TRBV4-1 to TRBJ2-1; possible D gene TRBD2, 6 bases. CDR3 length: 17 amino acids. Germline V gene lookup returns CDR1 MGHRA and CDR2 YSYEKL. V was shortened by 4 bases and J by 2 bases, with 18 bases between the two germline ends. The CDR3 coding sequence is TGCGCCAGCAGCCCAAGGACGACTAGAGCAACCTACAATGAGCAGTTCTTC. It yields the protein CASSPRTTRATYNEQFF.

The CDR3 DNA follows: TGTGCCAGCAGCGCGGGACTAGCGGGGGTCGATGAGCAGTTCTTC. Protein sequence: CASSAGLAGVDEQFF. This chain links TRBV9 with TRBJ2-1; TRBD2 aligns across 14 bases. The CDR3 has 15 residues. Losses at the gene ends were 3 bases for V and 8 bases for J; bases not matched to a gene: 4. Germline CDR1 SGDLS, CDR2 YYNGEE.

The J gene is TRBJ2-1, the V gene TRBV7-8; D call uncertain. The germline V gene encodes CDR1 SGHVS and CDR2 FQNEAQ. This CDR3 spans 13 amino acids. V dropped 4 bases and J dropped 7 bases, with 11 bases sitting between them. The CDR3, as DNA: TGTGCCAGCAGCTCCAACCCTGGTAATGAGCAGTTCTTC. Protein: CASSSNPGNEQFF.

This clone was counted a single time. The genes are TRBV7-2 and TRBJ2-3; the D is unclear. V was pared by 1 base and J by 4 bases, with 9 bases between. CDR1 and CDR2 (germline): SGHTA, FQGNSA. The CDR3 has 14 residues. The CDR3 loop is CASSLEQFPDTQYF. CDR3 in DNA: TGTGCCAGCAGCTTAGAACAGTTTCCAGATACGCAGTATTTT.

This chain uses TRBV9 with TRBJ2-7, with 7 bases aligning to TRBD2. With V trimmed by 3 bases and J by 6 bases, 9 bases remained unmatched. The germline gives CDR1 SGDLS, CDR2 YYNGEE. The CDR3 length is 14 residues. The CDR3 loop is CASSGPGLRAEQYF. Written as DNA, the CDR3 is TGTGCCAGCAGCGGCCCGGGACTACGCGCCGAGCAGTACTTC. Full variable domain (remainder filled in from reference TRBV9 and TRBJ2-7): DSGVTQTPKHLITATGQRVTLRCSPRSGDLSVYWYQQSLDQGLQFLIQYYNGEERAKGNILERFSAQQFPDLHSELNLSSLELGDSALYFCASSGPGLRAEQYFGPGTRLTVT.

V usage is TRBV4-2 and J usage is TRBJ1-1, with unresolved D. Trimming took off 4 bases at V and 2 bases at J, with 11 bases between the two ends. The germline V gene encodes CDR1 LGHNA and CDR2 YNFKEQ. The CDR3 runs 14 residues. CDR3: CASSRQTLNTEAFF. The DNA for the CDR3 is TGTGCCAGCAGCCGCCAAACATTAAACACTGAAGCTTTCTTT.

The chain uses TRBV5-1 and TRBJ2-5; 12 bases map to TRBD2. CDR1 and CDR2 (germline): SGHRS, YFSETQ. The V gene end was trimmed by 1 base and the J gene end by 5 bases; junction bases not matched to a gene: 6. The CDR3 is 16 amino acids. DNA of the CDR3: TGCGCCAGCAGCTTGACTAGCGGGGGGATCCTGGAGACCCAGTACTTC. Protein product: CASSLTSGGILETQYF.

V gene TRBV7-2 combines with J gene TRBJ2-1; 7 bases line up with TRBD2. J lost 5 bases, V lost 6 bases, and 7 bases had no gene match. The CDR3 has 14 amino acids. CDR1 is SGHTA and CDR2 is FQGNSA in the germline V gene. For the CDR3, the DNA is TGTGCCAGCAGTCTATTTCGGGGGGACAATGAGCAGTTCTTC. As protein: CASSLFRGDNEQFF.

This chain links TRBV28 with TRBJ2-2; 11 nucleotides align to TRBD2. The CDR3 sequence is 15 residues long. Germline V gene sequence: CDR1 MDHEN, CDR2 SYDVKM. J lost 5 bases, V lost 6 bases, and 5 bases had no gene match. The chain's CDR3 is CASSPLAGVTGELFF. The CDR3 DNA is TGTGCCAGCAGCCCACTAGCGGGAGTAACCGGGGAGCTGTTTTTT.

The genes are TRBV5-6 and TRBJ2-7; D is perhaps TRBD2 (6 bases). The length of the CDR3 is 13 residues. V was clipped by 0 bases and J by 5 bases, with 9 bases between them. The germline V gene has CDR1 SGHDT and CDR2 YYEEEE. CDR3 sequence reads: CASSLAQRDEQYF. CDR3 DNA: TGTGCCAGCAGCTTGGCTCAGCGGGACGAGCAGTACTTC.

J is TRBJ2-2 and V is TRBV6-5; D not resolved. CDR1 and CDR2 (germline): MNHEY, SVGAGI. The CDR3 loop spans 16 amino acids. V lost 4 bases, J lost 5 bases, and 17 bases lay in between. The CDR3 nucleotides are TGTGCCAGCAGTTCCCTTCGCGGCATAGAGACCGGGGAGCTGTTTTTT. This sequence encodes CASSSLRGIETGELFF.

The chain employs TRBV5-6 and TRBJ2-1; 9 bases are shared with TRBD1. With V trimmed by 3 bases and J by 3 bases, 4 bases remained unmatched. Germline V lookup: CDR1 SGHDT, CDR2 YYEEEE. This CDR3 has 15 amino acids. The DNA of the CDR3 is TGTGCCAGCAGCTGGGGGACAGGGCTCTACAATGAGCAGTTCTTC. It translates to CASSWGTGLYNEQFF.

Only a few counts were recorded for this clone. The genes are TRBV7-3 and TRBJ2-1; TRBD2 matches at 10 bases. CDR1 is SGHTA and CDR2 is FQGTGA in the germline V gene. Losses at the gene ends were 1 base for V and 0 bases for J; bases not matched to a gene: 9. The CDR3 contains 19 residues. CDR3 DNA sequence: TGTGCCAGCAGCTTAAAAGGGGGGCCTAGCGGGAGCTCCTACAATGAGCAGTTCTTC. Protein sequence: CASSLKGGPSGSSYNEQFF.

This chain connects TRBV5-4 to TRBJ2-3; possibly TRBD1 or TRBD2 for D (5 bases each). The CDR3 totals 15 residues. Looked up from germline, CDR1 is SGHNT and CDR2 is YYREEE (reference sequence). V was cut by 5 bases and J by 2 bases, with 15 bases left in between. CDR3 sequence (DNA): TGTGCCAGCAGAGACCCCCGGGACCCCACAGATACGCAGTATTTT. Translating gives CASRDPRDPTDTQYF.

The rearrangement joins TRBV4-1 to TRBJ2-5, with 7 bases that match TRBD2. The V and J ends lost 4 bases and 4 bases, in that order; junction bases with no gene match: 6. Germline V gene lookup returns CDR1 MGHRA and CDR2 YSYEKL. The CDR3 length is 14 residues. The CDR3, as DNA: TGCGCCAGCAGCCGAACTGCGGGGGTAGAGACCCAGTACTTC. Its translation is CASSRTAGVETQYF.

The chain combines TRBV14 with TRBJ2-1; 13 bases agree with TRBD2. CDR3 length: 20 residues. Per the germline V gene, CDR1 is SGHDN and CDR2 is FVKESK. The V segment lost 0 bases and the J segment 7 bases; nucleotides outside the gene matches: 15. The CDR3 DNA reads TGTGCCAGCAGCCAAGATTTAGCCGGGACTAGCGGGAAAACCGAAAATGAGCAGTTCTTC. Protein product: CASSQDLAGTSGKTENEQFF. The full variable domain, its missing parts supplied by reference TRBV14 and TRBJ2-1, is EAGVTQFPSHSVIEKGQTVTLRCDPISGHDNLYWYRRVMGKEIKFLLHFVKESKQDESGMPNNRFLAERTGGTYSTLKVQPAELEDSGVYFCASSQDLAGTSGKTENEQFFGPGTRLTVL.

This rearrangement joins TRBV6-5 to TRBJ1-6; D perhaps matches TRBD1 (6 bases). CDR1 is MNHEY and CDR2 is SVGAGI in the germline V gene. The CDR3 length is 14 residues. V lost 7 bases to trimming and J lost 5 bases, with 12 bases between them. The CDR3 DNA follows: TGTGCCAGCAAATCGGACAGCGATAATTCACCCCTCCACTTT. Translated: CASKSDSDNSPLHF.

This rearrangement joins TRBV5-4 to TRBJ2-7; 9 bases match TRBD2. Looked up from germline, CDR1 is SGHNT and CDR2 is YYREEE (reference sequence). This CDR3 has 16 residues. Trimming at V came to 0 bases and at J to 4 bases, leaving 8 bases not matched to a gene. CDR3 protein: CASSLGGGGAEYEQYF. CDR3 DNA sequence: TGTGCCAGCAGCTTGGGTGGCGGGGGGGCCGAGTACGAGCAGTACTTC.

V and J are TRBV28 and TRBJ2-2; TRBD2 matches 9 bases. Germline V lookup: CDR1 MDHEN, CDR2 SYDVKM. The CDR3 totals 15 residues. The V and J ends lost 2 bases and 6 bases, in that order; junction bases with no gene match: 4. CDR3 residues: CASSLVAGAPGELFF. CDR3 nucleotides: TGTGCCAGCAGTTTAGTAGCGGGGGCCCCCGGGGAGCTGTTTTTT.

This clone has only one observation. The CDR3 here is CASSVTSENYGYTF. CDR3 coding DNA: TGTGCCAGCAGCGTAACCTCGGAAAACTATGGCTACACCTTC. The chain recombines TRBV9 with TRBJ1-2; D ambiguous. CDR1 is SGDLS, CDR2 YYNGEE, per germline. Deletions cut 1 base from V and 2 bases from J, with 9 bases between. This CDR3 is 14 amino acids long.

This clone was picked up one time. The chain is built from TRBV4-2 and TRBJ2-3; 9 nucleotides align to TRBD2. Trimming cost V 2 bases and J 3 bases; bases outside gene matches: 9. Germline assignment: CDR1 LGHNA and CDR2 YNFKEQ. This CDR3 region has 17 residues. The CDR3 loop is CASSQTGTSRGTDTQYF. The CDR3 DNA sequence: TGTGCCAGCAGCCAAACCGGGACTAGCCGGGGAACAGATACGCAGTATTTT.

This chain links TRBV5-4 with TRBJ1-2, with TRBD1 matching over 9 bases. This CDR3 is built from 13 residues. The germline gives CDR1 SGHNT, CDR2 YYREEE (reference sequence). Trimming took 5 bases from V and 4 from J; bases not matched to a gene: 3. The CDR3 is CASRGQGFYGYTF. CDR3 nucleotides: TGTGCCAGCAGGGGACAGGGTTTCTATGGCTACACCTTC.

This clone was recorded once. V usage is TRBV9 and J usage is TRBJ2-3; 8 nucleotides align to TRBD2. The V segment lost 1 base and the J segment 5 bases; nucleotides outside the gene matches: 12. The CDR3 has 17 residues. Germline V lookup: CDR1 SGDLS, CDR2 YYNGEE. CDR3 amino acids: CASSVSPAGAGGDTQYF. The DNA of the CDR3 is TGTGCCAGCAGCGTAAGTCCAGCGGGGGCCGGCGGAGATACGCAGTATTTT.

V gene TRBV6-5 combines with J gene TRBJ2-7; D may be TRBD1 (5 bases). From germline, CDR1 is MNHEY and CDR2 SVGAGI. Trimming shortened V by 2 bases and J by 2 bases, and 16 bases separated the two germline ends. The CDR3 runs to 16 residues. CDR3 in DNA: TGTGCCAGCAGTTACACCCTCGCCGACAGCCCCTACGAGCAGTACTTC. As protein: CASSYTLADSPYEQYF.

The chain uses TRBV19 and TRBJ2-7; 9 bases map to TRBD1. Germline-derived CDR1 and CDR2 are LNHDA and SQIVND (reference sequence). V lost 4 bases and J lost 2; bases outside the gene matches: 3. The CDR3 spans 14 residues. This chain's CDR3 is CASSNRDRAYEQYF. CDR3 nucleotide sequence: TGTGCCAGTAGTAACCGGGACAGGGCCTACGAGCAGTACTTC. The variable domain in full, with the rest retrieved from reference TRBV19 and TRBJ2-7, is DGGITQSPKYLFRKEGQNVTLSCEQNLNHDAMYWYRQDPGQGLRLIYYSQIVNDFQKGDIAEGYSVSREKKESFPLTVTSAQKNPTAFYLCASSNRDRAYEQYFGPGTRLTVT.